One and the same sample provided the 10 T cell receptor beta chains below, sequenced in a study of OX40 agonist ivuxolimab in advanced cancers. TCRdb's table, derived via immunoSEQ multiplex PCR, lists solely in-frame clones and lacks some. The sample lists about 64,000 clones; about 87% were seen once. The sequences come from CD4+ or CD8+ T cells sorted from blood, collected in a trial of the OX40 agonist ivuxolimab. Receptor source: an adult with an advanced solid tumor such as melanoma, head and neck, liver or kidney cancer.

This sequence joins TRBV4-1 and TRBJ2-7, with TRBD2 matching 9 bases. There are 15 residues in the CDR3. V lost 2 bases, J lost 5 bases, and 7 bases stayed unmatched. Germline CDR1 reads MGHRA; CDR2 reads YSYEKL. The CDR3 region has the DNA TGCGCCAGCAGCCAATTTCCTAGCGGGAATAACGAGCAGTACTTC. Amino acids: CASSQFPSGNNEQYF.

This chain joins TRBV7-9 and TRBJ2-7; D is unresolved. The V end was cut by 5 bases, the J end by 8 bases, with 22 bases between. Per the germline V gene, CDR1 is SEHNR and CDR2 is FQNEAQ (reference sequence). The CDR3 is made up of 15 amino acids. The CDR3 here is CASSADGYSRRQQYF. DNA of the CDR3: TGTGCCAGCAGCGCAGATGGGTATTCAAGGAGACAGCAGTACTTC.

The sample holds a few counts of this clone. The rearrangement links TRBV30 to TRBJ1-2, with D tentatively TRBD1 (5 bases). The CDR3 totals 13 residues. V lost 4 bases and J lost 4, with 13 bases in between. From germline, CDR1 is GTSNPN and CDR2 SVGIG (reference sequence). The CDR3, as DNA: TGTGCCTGGACTCCCCTCGACAGCTATGGCTACACCTTC. It translates to CAWTPLDSYGYTF.

This chain connects TRBV5-1 to TRBJ2-7, with a possible D match to TRBD1 (5 bases). The CDR3 extends over 14 amino acids. The germline gives CDR1 SGHRS, CDR2 YFSETQ. The V end lost 9 bases, the J end lost 4 bases, and 20 bases lay between the germline ends. Here the CDR3 reads CATSLRPREYEQYF. DNA of the CDR3: TGCGCCACCTCCCTAAGACCCAGGGAATACGAGCAGTACTTC. The entire variable domain, with the rest obtained from reference TRBV5-1 and TRBJ2-7, is as follows: KAGVTQTPRYLIKTRGQQVTLSCSPISGHRSVSWYQQTPGQGLQFLFEYFSETQRNKGNFPGRFSGRQFSNSRSEMNVSTLELGDSALYLCATSLRPREYEQYFGPGTRLTVT.

V is TRBV28 and J is TRBJ2-7; D is perhaps TRBD1 (5 bases). Germline CDR1 is MDHEN and CDR2 is SYDVKM. This CDR3 contains 16 residues. The germline V and J ends were trimmed by 6 bases and 0 bases, with 18 bases remaining between them. CDR3: CASRAPGQGISYEQYF. CDR3 DNA: TGTGCCAGCAGGGCCCCGGGTCAGGGCATCTCCTACGAGCAGTACTTC.

This rearrangement joins TRBV2 to TRBJ1-1, with unresolved D. V lost 5 bases to trimming and J lost 0 bases, with 16 bases between them. This CDR3 spans 16 amino acids. Germline V gene sequence: CDR1 SNHLY, CDR2 FYNNEI. CDR3 residues: CASSFMPDFLNTEAFF. The CDR3 DNA reads TGTGCCAGCAGTTTTATGCCGGACTTCTTGAACACTGAAGCTTTCTTT.

The chain couples TRBV7-2 to TRBJ1-4, with D uncertain. CDR1 is SGHTA, CDR2 FQGNSA, per germline. The CDR3 covers 12 residues. The germline V and J ends were trimmed by 4 bases and 15 bases, with 15 bases remaining between them. CDR3: CASSSFRGEVFF. The DNA of the CDR3 is TGTGCCAGCAGCTCCTTCCGGGGAGAGGTGTTTTTT. Full variable domain (outside the CDR3, taken from reference TRBV7-2 and TRBJ1-4): GAGVSQSPSNKVTEKGKDVELRCDPISGHTALYWYRQSLGQGLEFLIYFQGNSAPDKSGLPSDRFSAERTGGSVSTLTIQRTQQEDSAVYLCASSSFRGEVFFGSGTQLSVL.

The chain carries TRBV7-6 and TRBJ2-5, with a weak D call TRBD1 (5 bases). Trimming removed 5 bases at V and 4 bases at J, with 17 bases between. The CDR3 runs to 15 residues. From germline, CDR1 is SGHVS and CDR2 FNYEAQ. The CDR3 is CASSKQDVAGETQYF. CDR3 nucleotide sequence: TGTGCCAGCAGCAAACAGGACGTGGCCGGAGAGACCCAGTACTTC.

The chain is built from TRBV19 and TRBJ1-2; D not resolved. The V gene lost 7 bases and the J gene lost 7 bases, with 22 bases spanning the gap. The CDR3 is made up of 15 amino acids. Germline V gene lookup returns CDR1 LNHDA and CDR2 SQIVND (reference sequence). In DNA form, the CDR3 reads TGTGCCAGTAATCCGGACTCCAGACCCGGGCGTGGCTACACCTTC. It is translated as CASNPDSRPGRGYTF.

V and J are TRBV11-2 and TRBJ2-5; D remains ambiguous. The end of the DNA is better explained by TRBJ2-7, so the J call may be wrong. Per germline, CDR1 SGHAT and CDR2 FQNNGV. The CDR3 loop spans 17 amino acids. CDR3 region: CASSLLDGTFNSYEQYF. CDR3 coding DNA: TGTGCCAGCAGCTTACTGGACGGCACCTTCAATTCCTACGAGCAGTACTTC.